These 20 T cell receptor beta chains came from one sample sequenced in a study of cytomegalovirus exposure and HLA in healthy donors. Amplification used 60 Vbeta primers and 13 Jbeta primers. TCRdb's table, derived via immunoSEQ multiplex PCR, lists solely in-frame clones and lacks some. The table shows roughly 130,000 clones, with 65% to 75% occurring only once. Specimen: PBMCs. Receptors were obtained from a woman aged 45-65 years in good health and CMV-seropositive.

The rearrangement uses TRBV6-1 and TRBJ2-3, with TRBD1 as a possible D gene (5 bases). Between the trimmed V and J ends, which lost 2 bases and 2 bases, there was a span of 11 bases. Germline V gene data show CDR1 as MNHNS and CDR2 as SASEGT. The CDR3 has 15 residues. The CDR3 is CASSEWGVLTDTQYF. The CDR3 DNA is TGTGCCAGCAGTGAATGGGGCGTCCTCACAGATACGCAGTATTTT.

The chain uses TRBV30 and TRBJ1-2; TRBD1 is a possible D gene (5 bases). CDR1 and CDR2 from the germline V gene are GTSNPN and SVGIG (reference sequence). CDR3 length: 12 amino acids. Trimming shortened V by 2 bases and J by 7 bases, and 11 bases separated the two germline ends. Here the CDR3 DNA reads TGTGCCTGGAGTCCCCAGGGTCTTGGCTACACCTTC. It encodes CAWSPQGLGYTF.

Written as DNA, the CDR3 is TGTGCCAGCAGTCGTCGTTTAGGGACTAGCGGGGGGGCCAGCACCGGGGAGCTGTTTTTT. It is translated as CASSRRLGTSGGASTGELFF. This chain uses TRBV6-7 with TRBJ2-2, with TRBD2 identical over 16 bases. TRBV6-7 carries the ORF label, with uncertain function. The CDR3 is 20 residues long. With 5 bases clipped from V and 4 bases from J, the junction kept 13 bases outside the gene matches.

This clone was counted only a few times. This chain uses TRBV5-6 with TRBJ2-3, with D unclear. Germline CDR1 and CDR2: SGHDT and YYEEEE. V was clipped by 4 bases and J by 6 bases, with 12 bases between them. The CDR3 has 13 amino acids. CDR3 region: CASSPVIADTQYF. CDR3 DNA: TGTGCCAGCAGCCCGGTGATAGCCGATACGCAGTATTTT.

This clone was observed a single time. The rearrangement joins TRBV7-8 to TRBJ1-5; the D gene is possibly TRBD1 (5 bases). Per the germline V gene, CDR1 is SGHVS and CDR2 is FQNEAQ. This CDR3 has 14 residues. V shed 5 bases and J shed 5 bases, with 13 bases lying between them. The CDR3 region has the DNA TGTGCCAGCAGCCCAACAGGTACCTATCAGCCCCAGCATTTT. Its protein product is CASSPTGTYQPQHF.

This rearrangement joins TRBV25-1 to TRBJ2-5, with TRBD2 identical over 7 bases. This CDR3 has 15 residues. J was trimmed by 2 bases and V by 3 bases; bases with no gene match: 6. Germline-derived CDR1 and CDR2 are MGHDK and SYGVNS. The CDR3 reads CASSDSGLRQETQYF. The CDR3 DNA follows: TGTGCCAGCAGTGACTCGGGACTACGTCAAGAGACCCAGTACTTC.

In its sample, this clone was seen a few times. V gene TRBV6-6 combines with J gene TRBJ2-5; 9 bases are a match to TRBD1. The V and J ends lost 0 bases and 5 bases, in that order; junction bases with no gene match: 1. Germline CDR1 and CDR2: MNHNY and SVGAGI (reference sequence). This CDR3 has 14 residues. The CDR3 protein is CASSYSGQGETQYF. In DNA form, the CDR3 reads TGTGCCAGCAGTTACTCGGGACAGGGTGAGACCCAGTACTTC.

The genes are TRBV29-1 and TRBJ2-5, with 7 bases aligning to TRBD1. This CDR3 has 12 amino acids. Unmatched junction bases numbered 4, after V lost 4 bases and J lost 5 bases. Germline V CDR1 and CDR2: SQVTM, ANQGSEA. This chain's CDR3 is CSVVIRGETQYF. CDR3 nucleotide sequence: TGCAGCGTTGTGATCAGGGGGGAGACCCAGTACTTC.

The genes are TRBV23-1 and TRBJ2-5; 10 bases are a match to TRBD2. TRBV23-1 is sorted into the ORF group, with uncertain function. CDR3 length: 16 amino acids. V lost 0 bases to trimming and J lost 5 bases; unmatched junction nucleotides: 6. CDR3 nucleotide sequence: TGCGCCAGCAGTCAATCACAGCGGGGGGGTCAGGAGACCCAGTACTTC. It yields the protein CASSQSQRGGQETQYF.

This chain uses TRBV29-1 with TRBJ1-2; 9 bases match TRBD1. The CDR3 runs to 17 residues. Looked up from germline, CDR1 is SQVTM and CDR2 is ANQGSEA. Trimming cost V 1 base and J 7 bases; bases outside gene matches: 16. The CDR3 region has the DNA TGCAGCGTTGAAGTGGGAGGATGGGGACAGGGTAATTCTGGCTACACCTTC. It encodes CSVEVGGWGQGNSGYTF.

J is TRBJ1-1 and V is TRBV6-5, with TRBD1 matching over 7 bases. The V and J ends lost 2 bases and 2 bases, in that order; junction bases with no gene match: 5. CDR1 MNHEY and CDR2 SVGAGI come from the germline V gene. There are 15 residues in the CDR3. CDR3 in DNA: TGTGCCAGCAGTTACGAGACAGGGTCTAACACTGAAGCTTTCTTT. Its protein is CASSYETGSNTEAFF.

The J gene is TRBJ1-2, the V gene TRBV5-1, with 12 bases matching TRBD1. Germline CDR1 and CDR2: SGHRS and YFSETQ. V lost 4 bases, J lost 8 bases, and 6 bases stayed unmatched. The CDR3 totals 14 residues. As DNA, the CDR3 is TGCGCCAGCAGCCAGGGGACAGGGGGCACGGGCTACACCTTC. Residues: CASSQGTGGTGYTF.

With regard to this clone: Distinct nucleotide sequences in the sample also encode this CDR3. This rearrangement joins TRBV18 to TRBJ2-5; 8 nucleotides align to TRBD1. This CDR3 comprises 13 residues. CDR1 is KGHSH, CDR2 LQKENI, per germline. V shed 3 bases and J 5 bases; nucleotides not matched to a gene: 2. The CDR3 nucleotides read TGTGCCAGCTCACCTGGACAGGGTGAGACCCAGTACTTC. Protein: CASSPGQGETQYF. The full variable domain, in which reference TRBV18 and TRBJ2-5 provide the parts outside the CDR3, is NAGVMQNPRHLVRRRGQEARLRCSPMKGHSHVYWYRQLPEEGLKFMVYLQKENIIDESGMPKERFSAEFPKEGPSILRIQQVVRGDSAAYFCASSPGQGETQYFGPGTRLLVL.

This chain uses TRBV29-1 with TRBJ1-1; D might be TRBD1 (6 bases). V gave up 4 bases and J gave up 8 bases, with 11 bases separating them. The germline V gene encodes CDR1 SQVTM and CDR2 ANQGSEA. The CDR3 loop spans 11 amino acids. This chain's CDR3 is CSVVGGGEAFF. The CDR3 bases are TGCAGCGTTGTAGGGGGGGGAGAAGCTTTCTTT.

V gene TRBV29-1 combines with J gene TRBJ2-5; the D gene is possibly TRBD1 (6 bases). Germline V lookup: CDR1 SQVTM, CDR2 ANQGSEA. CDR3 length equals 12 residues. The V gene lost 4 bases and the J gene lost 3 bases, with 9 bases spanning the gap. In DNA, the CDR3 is TGCAGCGTTGCTCCAGGGGAAGAGACCCAGTACTTC. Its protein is CSVAPGEETQYF.

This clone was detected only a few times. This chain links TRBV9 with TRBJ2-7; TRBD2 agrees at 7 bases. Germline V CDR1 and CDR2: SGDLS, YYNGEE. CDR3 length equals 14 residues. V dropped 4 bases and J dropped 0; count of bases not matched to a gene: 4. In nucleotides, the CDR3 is TGTGCCAGCAGCTTAGGGAGGGTCTCCTACGAGCAGTACTTC. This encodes CASSLGRVSYEQYF. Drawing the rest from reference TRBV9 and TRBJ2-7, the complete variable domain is DSGVTQTPKHLITATGQRVTLRCSPRSGDLSVYWYQQSLDQGLQFLIQYYNGEERAKGNILERFSAQQFPDLHSELNLSSLELGDSALYFCASSLGRVSYEQYFGPGTRLTVT.

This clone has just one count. The CDR3 loop is CASSGYERPTGELFF. DNA of the CDR3: TGTGCCAGTAGCGGCTACGAACGGCCCACCGGGGAGCTGTTTTTT. This chain links TRBV10-3 with TRBJ2-2, with a tentative D call TRBD2 (6 bases). The CDR3 extends over 15 amino acids. CDR1 ENHRY and CDR2 SYGVKD come from the germline V gene. The germline V and J ends were trimmed by 10 bases and 4 bases, with 19 bases remaining between them.

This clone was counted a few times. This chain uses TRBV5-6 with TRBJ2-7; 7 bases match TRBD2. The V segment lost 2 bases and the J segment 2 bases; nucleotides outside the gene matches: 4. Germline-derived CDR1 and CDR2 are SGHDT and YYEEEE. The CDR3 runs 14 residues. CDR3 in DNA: TGTGCCAGCAGCTTCCCTAGCGGAGCCTACGAGCAGTACTTC. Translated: CASSFPSGAYEQYF.

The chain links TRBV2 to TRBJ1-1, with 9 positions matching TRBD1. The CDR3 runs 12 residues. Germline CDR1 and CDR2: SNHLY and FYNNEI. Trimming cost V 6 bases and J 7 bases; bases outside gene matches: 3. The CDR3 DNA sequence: TGTGCCAGCAGCCTGGACAGGGGTGAAGCTTTCTTT. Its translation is CASSLDRGEAFF.

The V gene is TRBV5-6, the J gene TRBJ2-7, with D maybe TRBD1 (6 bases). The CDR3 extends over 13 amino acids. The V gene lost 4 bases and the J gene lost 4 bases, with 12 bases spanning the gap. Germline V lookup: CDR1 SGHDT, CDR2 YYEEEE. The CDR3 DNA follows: TGTGCCAGCAGCGCACAGGGTTGGTACGAGCAGTACTTC. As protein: CASSAQGWYEQYF.